This record looks at one T cell receptor beta chain sequence and its context. This clone was recorded only once. Its target antigen remains unknown. The input lacks base qualities; no much larger clone sits a single base away. This sample stems from a study of cytomegalovirus exposure and HLA in healthy donors listed by TCRdb under 2017. General notes on the study: According to a later analysis, the 120 validation repertoires were produced on the same platform as the 680 or so repertoires of the first cohort. The study aimed to test whether cataloging public T cell receptors could reveal signatures of past pathogen exposure. In addition to the first cohort of 500 to 850 subjects, a separate validation cohort of approximately 110 different subjects was used. High-throughput TCR immunosequencing, statistical association of individual TCRs with disease status, and machine learning were combined to predict cytomegalovirus infection status.

Libraries were prepared through the immunoSEQ multiplex PCR assay. The authors processed their data as follows. To diagnose cytomegalovirus status from the catalog of TCR beta chain sequences, a statistical classification framework was built. Here the immuneACCESS table is served through TCRdb, limited to in-frame sequences with V and J called. Missing clones are a known gap in these copies; in checked studies unresolved V genes cover under half, and the rest lacks a known reason. The V and J calls and the clone size are those of that table, but D and trimming were determined from the DNA. The sample data list 130,000 or so clones, and roughly nine tenths of these were observed just once. The ten most abundant clones make up 8% to 9.5% of the sample. The donors belonged to the validation cohort of around 110 subjects, which was separate from the approximately 700-subject first cohort. The CDR3 has 16 amino acids, counting the end cysteine and phenylalanine. The only DNA kept is the CDR3, 48 bases in frame from the first base. V is clipped by 1 base and J by 0 bases, and the sequence between their germline boundaries is 13 bases long. CDR1 SEHNR and CDR2 FQNEAQ were looked up in the germline V gene (reference sequence).

What the authors observed across the whole study: The classifier was reported to diagnose cytomegalovirus status with high specificity and sensitivity in both the original and validation cohorts. The study gave a list of around 170 TCR beta chains associated with cytomegalovirus. Of the cluster scores, around 95% were above 0 in a later analysis, which found that TCRs clustered in the first cohort also tended to co-occur in the 110 or so validation repertoires. The validation cohort had no HLA typing available for a later analysis, so co-occurrence within that cohort was assessed over all 130 or so repertoires. It was suggested by the authors that the approach could potentially be generalized to other disease states and immunological phenotypes. In vitro tests confirmed that a few of the cytomegalovirus-associated TCR beta chains recognize cytomegalovirus antigens. Most TCR sequences were observed very rarely across donors, whereas some public TCRs were present in many individuals.

This TCR was sampled from a young woman in good health and CMV-seropositive. Sample: PBMCs. Recombination connected TRBV7-9 to TRBJ2-7, with TRBD2 tentatively as D gene (7 bases match). The CDR3 protein sequence reads: CASSLETGGPSYEQYF. The nucleotide sequence is given as TGTGCCAGCAGCTTAGAAACCGGGGGGCCCTCCTACGAGCAGTACTTC.